Sequencing of this T cell receptor beta chain was carried out in a study of CD8+ T cells in alopecia areata. Findings of the study overall: Affected scalp, especially in alopecia totalis/universalis, had a higher clonality than normal scalp did. TCR sharing across patients was less clear than in mice, possibly HLA-related.

Following RNA extraction, reverse transcription yielded cDNA that acted as the sequencing template. TCRdb's table, derived via immunoSEQ multiplex PCR, lists solely in-frame clones and lacks some. Here the sample spans over 150,000 clones, 45% to 70% being singletons. This clone was recorded once. Its target is not known. Sorting separated CD4+ and CD8+ T cells out of PBMCs. CDR1 is SGHDT, CDR2 YYEEEE, per germline. The CDR3 consists of 12 residues. J gave up 11 bases and V 5 bases, and 7 bases lay outside the gene matches. The sequenced material came from CD8+ T cells sorted from blood. The clonotype comes from a human donor in good health. V gene TRBV5-6 combines with J gene TRBJ1-1; 9 positions agree with TRBD1. CDR3 sequence (DNA): TGTGCCAGCAGTAGACAGGGGGTTAACGCTTTCTTT. Its translation is CASSRQGVNAFF.